Listed here are 9 T cell receptor beta chains from one sample, sequenced in a study of T cell changes during pregnancy in multiple sclerosis. Generated by immunoSEQ multiplex PCR, the TCRdb table keeps only in-frame clones and is missing some. The table has 40,000 to 50,000 clones, 80% to 95% seen once. The source material was CD4+ T cells from peripheral blood mononuclear cells, sampled before pregnancy. All receptors derive from a female donor with multiple sclerosis, enrolled in a pregnancy study.

The V and J genes are TRBV6-4 and TRBJ2-2, with 7 positions matching TRBD1. The length of the CDR3 is 15 residues. Germline CDR1 reads MRHNA; CDR2 reads SNTAGT. J was trimmed by 5 bases and V by 6 bases; bases with no gene match: 9. CDR3 DNA sequence: TGTGCCAGCAGCCCGTCACAGGGGAGTACCGGGGAGCTGTTTTTT. Translating gives CASSPSQGSTGELFF.

This clone was recorded only once. The rearrangement links TRBV30 to TRBJ1-5, with a tentative D call TRBD1 (5 bases). Germline V CDR1 and CDR2: GTSNPN, SVGIG (reference sequence). The ends were cut back, 4 bases at V and 9 bases at J, with 22 bases in the middle. This CDR3 region has 15 residues. The CDR3 DNA reads TGTGCCTGGACCCCTCCGGGGGTGAGGCGAGGGCCCCAGCATTTT. It is translated as CAWTPPGVRRGPQHF.

This rearrangement joins TRBV6-6 to TRBJ1-5, with 8 bases fitting TRBD1. CDR3 length: 15 amino acids. The germline CDR1 and CDR2 sequences are MNHNY and SVGAGI (reference sequence). V dropped 2 bases and J dropped 2; count of bases not matched to a gene: 2. Written as DNA, the CDR3 is TGTGCCAGCAGTTACCTGGGACAGGGCAATCAGCCCCAGCATTTT. Protein product: CASSYLGQGNQPQHF.

This sequence joins TRBV7-6 and TRBJ2-7; D is perhaps TRBD1 (6 bases). CDR3 size: 14 residues. V shed 5 bases and J shed 2 bases, with 13 bases lying between them. Germline CDR1 SGHVS, CDR2 FNYEAQ. The CDR3 region is CASSRRQEPYEQYF. The CDR3 nucleotides are TGTGCCAGCAGCCGTCGACAGGAACCCTACGAGCAGTACTTC.

This sequence joins TRBV18 and TRBJ2-2; D is unresolved. The CDR3 spans 14 residues. Germline CDR1 and CDR2: KGHSH and LQKENI. V was clipped by 2 bases and J by 1 base, with 5 bases between them. CDR3 sequence (DNA): TGTGCCAGCTCACCAGCCGGGAACACCGGGGAGCTGTTTTTT. This codes for CASSPAGNTGELFF.

V is TRBV4-3 and J is TRBJ2-3; D is undetermined. Trimming stripped 1 base from V and 0 bases from J, with 14 bases between. The CDR3 runs to 17 residues. Germline loops: CDR1 LGHNA, CDR2 YSLEER. The CDR3 reads CASSQAVLETSTDTQYF. In DNA, the CDR3 is TGCGCCAGCAGCCAAGCAGTGCTAGAAACTAGCACAGATACGCAGTATTTT.

The sample holds one count of this clone. The V and J genes are TRBV2 and TRBJ2-3, with TRBD2 matching 11 bases. The CDR3 consists of 16 residues. Germline V lookup: CDR1 SNHLY, CDR2 FYNNEI. V was pared by 4 bases and J by 8 bases, with 11 bases of the junction left unmatched. CDR3 sequence reads: CASSVGLAGGVGTQYF. Written as DNA, the CDR3 is TGTGCCAGCAGTGTAGGACTAGCGGGTGGGGTAGGTACGCAGTATTTT.

The V gene is TRBV27, the J gene TRBJ1-5, with D possibly matching TRBD1 (6 bases). CDR3 length: 14 amino acids. The germline V gene encodes CDR1 MNHEY and CDR2 SMNVEV (reference sequence). Between the trimmed V and J ends, which lost 3 bases and 3 bases, there was a span of 9 bases. CDR3 sequence: CASSFAGANQPQHF. CDR3 in DNA: TGTGCCAGCAGTTTCGCAGGGGCCAATCAGCCCCAGCATTTT.

DNA for the CDR3: TGTGCCAGTTCCATTCTCCCGGGACAGGGGGCGCGGGAGCAGTACTTC. Translation gives CASSILPGQGAREQYF. V usage is TRBV19 and J usage is TRBJ2-7; 12 positions match TRBD1. Looked up from germline, CDR1 is LNHDA and CDR2 is SQIVND (reference sequence). CDR3 length equals 16 residues. V trimming: 8 bases; J trimming: 7 bases; junction bases outside the gene matches: 15.